What follows are 5 T cell receptor beta chains derived from one specimen sequenced in a study of early T cells in non-severe SARS-CoV-2 infection. One entry per CDR3 protein results from TCRdb running MiXCR on the 5' RACE reads. The table lists over 15,000 distinct CDR3 sequences, about 5% of them singletons. Specimen: whole blood. Receptor source: an adult who was a healthcare worker with PCR-confirmed SARS-CoV-2 infection or an uninfected control (not recorded which).

Ten or more counts support this clonotype. V gene TRBV15 combines with J gene TRBJ1-4; tentatively, D is TRBD1 (5 bases). Germline CDR1 LNHNV, CDR2 YYDKDF (reference sequence). The CDR3 is 15 residues long. V lost 0 bases to trimming and J lost 7 bases, with 12 bases between them. Here the CDR3 DNA reads TGTGCCACCAGCAGAGACCCAGGGAGAGGTGAAAAACTGTTTTTT. Translation: CATSRDPGRGEKLFF. Supplemented by reference TRBV15 and TRBJ1-4, the full variable domain reads DAMVIQNPRYQVTQFGKPVTLSCSQTLNHNVMYWYQQKSSQAPKLLFHYYDKDFNNEADTPDNFQSRRPNTSFCFLDIRSPGLGDTAMYLCATSRDPGRGEKLFFGSGTQLSVL.

The J gene is TRBJ1-6, the V gene TRBV6-6; tentative D call: TRBD1 (5 bases). Between the trimmed V and J ends, which lost 0 bases and 10 bases, there was a span of 13 bases. The CDR3 has 15 amino acids. Per the germline V gene, CDR1 is MNHNY and CDR2 is SVGAGI (reference sequence). The CDR3 sequence: CASSYSRDVPSPLHF. The CDR3 DNA follows: TGTGCCAGCAGTTACTCCAGGGATGTGCCGTCACCCCTCCACTTT.

The chain joins TRBV12-3 or TRBV12-4 to TRBJ2-1, with TRBD2 identical over 7 bases. The length of the CDR3 is 12 residues. V lost 8 bases to trimming and J lost 10 bases; unmatched junction nucleotides: 8. The CDR3 protein is CASATGRDEQFF. The CDR3 region has the DNA TGTGCCAGCGCCACTGGGAGGGACGAGCAGTTCTTC.

This clonotype was observed a handful of times. This rearrangement joins TRBV7-7 to TRBJ2-5; 10 bases map to TRBD2. CDR1 is SSHAT, CDR2 FNYEAQ, per germline (reference sequence). J was trimmed by 3 bases and V by 2 bases; bases with no gene match: 6. CDR3 length: 16 residues. In nucleotides, the CDR3 is TGTGCCAGCAGCTTATCCAAGCGGGAGGGGGAAGAGACCCAGTACTTC. Translation gives CASSLSKREGEETQYF.

This clonotype showed up many times. The rearrangement uses TRBV14 and TRBJ1-1; TRBD1 matches 8 bases. Germline V gene lookup returns CDR1 SGHDN and CDR2 FVKESK. This CDR3 is 13 amino acids long. V shed 4 bases, J shed 11 bases, and the junction held 9 bases outside the gene matches. The chain's CDR3 is CASSRQGPLSAFF. The CDR3, as DNA: TGTGCCAGCAGCCGACAGGGGCCCCTTAGCGCTTTCTTT.